A single sample gave rise to the 14 T cell receptor beta chains below, sequenced in a study of blood T cell repertoires in COVID-19. Profiling relied on immunoSEQ multiplex PCR, and the TCRdb table lists in-frame clones only, not all of them. The table has around 200,000 clones, about 85% seen once; the top ten hold about 17%. Sequences were obtained from PBMCs or T cells enriched from blood (not recorded which). The receptors were sampled from a man in his forties who had recovered from COVID-19.

The genes are TRBV11-2 and TRBJ2-1; 7 nucleotides agree with TRBD1. Germline V lookup: CDR1 SGHAT, CDR2 FQNNGV. The trim removed 6 bases at V and 2 bases at J, leaving 7 bases unmatched. The CDR3 sequence is 15 residues long. CDR3 DNA sequence: TGTGCCAGCAGGTTATCGGGACAGCCCTACAATGAGCAGTTCTTC. Protein sequence: CASRLSGQPYNEQFF.

The chain carries TRBV6-5 and TRBJ1-2; 9 bases match TRBD1. This CDR3 has 16 amino acids. V lost 4 bases and J lost 7; bases outside the gene matches: 13. Germline loops: CDR1 MNHEY, CDR2 SVGAGI. CDR3 DNA sequence: TGTGCCAGCAGTTGGGACAGGGATGTGAGAACTGGTGGCTACACCTTC. This encodes CASSWDRDVRTGGYTF.

This clone was seen a few times. The V call is TRBV3-1 (or the pseudogene TRBV3-2), the J call TRBJ1-5, with TRBD1 matching over 7 bases. Looked up from germline, CDR1 is LGHDT and CDR2 is YNNKEL (reference sequence). V was clipped by 7 bases and J by 7 bases; unmatched bases: 19. The CDR3 extends over 17 amino acids. The CDR3 sequence: CASTAPAGGNREQPQHF. The CDR3 DNA reads as TGTGCCAGCACCGCCCCGGCAGGGGGTAATCGAGAACAGCCCCAGCATTTT.

This clone was counted only a few times. This chain uses TRBV6-4 with TRBJ2-2; TRBD1 aligns across 7 bases. The CDR3 runs 17 residues. Germline V CDR1 and CDR2: MRHNA, SNTAGT. V was clipped by 0 bases and J by 7 bases; unmatched bases: 11. CDR3 bases: TGTGCCAGCAGTGACTCGATTGTTAGAGGGGGCAACGGGGAGCTGTTTTTT. Translating it yields CASSDSIVRGGNGELFF.

The chain combines TRBV30 with TRBJ2-7, with 13 nucleotides matching TRBD2. From germline, CDR1 is GTSNPN and CDR2 SVGIG (reference sequence). The CDR3 runs to 14 residues. Unmatched junction bases numbered 5, after V lost 2 bases and J lost 7 bases. As DNA, the CDR3 is TGTGCCTGGAGTTCAGGACTAGCGGGAGTTGAGCAGTACTTC. It yields the protein CAWSSGLAGVEQYF.

This rearrangement joins TRBV19 to TRBJ2-3, with D possibly matching TRBD2 (5 bases). The CDR3 is 14 residues long. The germline V gene has CDR1 LNHDA and CDR2 SQIVND (reference sequence). Trimming took off 3 bases at V and 1 base at J, with 8 bases between the two ends. The CDR3 here is CASSILSGTDTQYF. The CDR3 nucleotides read TGTGCCAGTAGTATTCTTAGCGGCACAGATACGCAGTATTTT.

This chain uses TRBV11-2 with TRBJ2-1; 9 bases agree with TRBD1. The CDR3 is 16 residues long. Germline loops: CDR1 SGHAT, CDR2 FQNNGV. V lost 4 bases to trimming and J lost 0 bases; unmatched junction nucleotides: 4. As DNA, the CDR3 is TGTGCCAGCAGCTCCGGACAGGGGAGCTCCTACAATGAGCAGTTCTTC. It yields the protein CASSSGQGSSYNEQFF. The full variable domain, with the rest looked up from reference TRBV11-2 and TRBJ2-1, is EAGVAQSPRYKIIEKRQSVAFWCNPISGHATLYWYQQILGQGPKLLIQFQNNGVVDDSQLPKDRFSAERLKGVDSTLKIQPAKLEDSAVYLCASSSGQGSSYNEQFFGPGTRLTVL.

The rearrangement links TRBV19 to TRBJ2-3; D remains unclear. This CDR3 region has 13 residues. V was clipped by 2 bases and J by 6 bases, with 9 bases between them. Germline V gene sequence: CDR1 LNHDA, CDR2 SQIVND (reference sequence). CDR3 in DNA: TGTGCCAGTAGTATATTTAGTGGTGATACGCAGTATTTT. This encodes CASSIFSGDTQYF.

The chain uses TRBV10-3 and TRBJ2-3, with 7 bases fitting TRBD1. V dropped 6 bases and J dropped 2; count of bases not matched to a gene: 8. This CDR3 region has 15 residues. The germline gives CDR1 ENHRY, CDR2 SYGVKD. CDR3 in amino acids: CAISALDRFTDTQYF. DNA of the CDR3: TGTGCCATCAGCGCACTGGACAGGTTCACAGATACGCAGTATTTT.

The chain couples TRBV4-1 to TRBJ2-7, with 8 bases fitting TRBD2. Germline assignment: CDR1 MGHRA and CDR2 YSYEKL. V shed 1 base and J 8 bases; nucleotides not matched to a gene: 7. The length of the CDR3 is 14 residues. CDR3 bases: TGCGCCAGCAGCCAAGGGCGGGAGGAGAAGCAGCAGTACTTC. The encoded protein is CASSQGREEKQQYF.

The V call is TRBV6-5, the J call TRBJ2-1; tentatively, D is TRBD2 (6 bases). CDR3 length equals 14 residues. V was trimmed by 7 bases and J by 6 bases, leaving 16 bases between them. The germline CDR1 and CDR2 sequences are MNHEY and SVGAGI. The DNA for the CDR3 is TGTGCCAGCAAGATAAGGGAGGTCGGCAATGAGCAGTTCTTC. This translates into CASKIREVGNEQFF.

V and J are TRBV19 and TRBJ1-5; D remains ambiguous. This CDR3 has 16 residues. The germline CDR1 and CDR2 sequences are LNHDA and SQIVND (reference sequence). Trimming took 3 bases from V and 1 from J, leaving 13 bases between them. The CDR3 DNA follows: TGTGCCAGTAGTATTAGCGGAGTTAGAAGCAATCAGCCCCAGCATTTT. It codes for CASSISGVRSNQPQHF.

The V gene is TRBV6-2 or TRBV6-3, the J gene TRBJ2-1; 10 bases fit TRBD2. Germline V gives CDR1 MNHEY, CDR2 SVGEGT. The CDR3 is made up of 17 amino acids. V lost 6 bases to trimming and J lost 0 bases; unmatched junction nucleotides: 8. CDR3 residues: CASSGTGLASSYNEQFF. The CDR3 nucleotides read TGTGCCAGCAGCGGGACGGGACTAGCGAGCTCCTACAATGAGCAGTTCTTC.

This chain joins TRBV4-2 and TRBJ1-2; the D gene is possibly TRBD1 (5 bases). Trimming pared 6 bases from V and 8 bases from J, leaving 22 bases between. The V gene's germline CDR1 is LGHNA and CDR2 YNFKEQ. The length of the CDR3 is 15 residues. The CDR3 DNA reads TGTGCCAGCAGTCAGACCTGGACGGACAAGGACGGCTACACCTTC. It yields the protein CASSQTWTDKDGYTF.